This TCR beta chain emerged from a study of T cells in localized non-small cell lung cancer. The data were produced by immunoSEQ multiplex PCR, yet TCRdb's version contains in-frame clones alone and is incomplete. The sample records about 72,000 clones, 84% being singletons. CDR1 MDHEN and CDR2 SYDVKM come from the germline V gene. Trimming cost V 7 bases and J 6 bases, with 27 bases left between them. CDR3 size: 17 residues. Here the sequenced sample was peripheral blood, taken before any cancer treatment. The gene calls are TRBV28 and TRBJ1-2; D unresolved. The TCR comes from a female donor older than 55 with stage I lung adenocarcinoma. The CDR3 reads CASKMYGRFTLPNGYTF. The CDR3 region has the DNA TGTGCCAGCAAAATGTATGGCCGCTTTACACTACCTAATGGCTACACCTTC.